The 4 T cell receptor beta chains reported below all come from one sample, sequenced in a study of T cells in Graves' hyperthyroidism and ophthalmopathy. Researchers took RNA transcripts and amplified the TCR beta CDR3 regions from them. Researchers ran a first-round RT-PCR on the TCR CDR3 using the HTBI primer set. TCRdb itself ran the multiplex PCR reads through MiXCR, one entry per CDR3 protein. The sample records a few hundred thousand distinct CDR3 sequences, about 43% being singletons. The material sequenced was peripheral blood or thyroid tissue (not recorded which). These receptors were collected from a woman aged 18-29 years with Graves' hyperthyroidism.

Regarding this clonotype: A read error is possible here, since a much larger clone lies one base away. The gene calls are TRBV10-3 and TRBJ1-5; D is undetermined. CDR1 ENHRY and CDR2 SYGVKD come from the germline V gene. This CDR3 contains 15 residues. Between the trimmed V and J ends, which lost 10 bases and 1 base, there was a span of 17 bases. CDR3 bases: TGTGCCACCACGGCCCAGCCGCCGAGCAATCAGCCCCAGCATTTT. Encoded protein: CATTAQPPSNQPQHF.

The rearrangement joins TRBV29-1 to TRBJ2-7, with D unclear. CDR1 is SQVTM and CDR2 is ANQGSEA in the germline V gene. The CDR3 consists of 12 residues. V lost 0 bases and J lost 3, with 6 bases in between. CDR3 nucleotides: TGCAGCGTTGAAGATAGGGACTACGAGCAGTACTTC. Encoded protein: CSVEDRDYEQYF.

The CDR3 DNA reads TGTGCCATCAGTGGGGGGACTAGCGGATACAATGAGCAGTACTTC. Protein sequence: CAISGGTSGYNEQYF. V gene TRBV10-3 combines with J gene TRBJ2-7; 11 bases line up with TRBD2. The ends lost 4 bases at V and 7 bases at J; junction bases unmatched: 9. This CDR3 contains 15 residues. Germline lookup yields CDR1 ENHRY and CDR2 SYGVKD.

The V and J genes are TRBV5-5 and TRBJ1-5; tentative D call: TRBD1 (6 bases). The germline V gene encodes CDR1 SGHKS and CDR2 YYEKEE (reference sequence). There are 15 residues in the CDR3. Trimming pared 3 bases from V and 7 bases from J, leaving 17 bases between. The CDR3 region has the DNA TGTGCCAGCAGCTCATCACTGGGGGCCGGGCAGCCCCAGCATTTT. The encoded protein is CASSSSLGAGQPQHF.